This T cell receptor (beta chain) was captured in a study of cytomegalovirus exposure and HLA in healthy donors. Study-level information: Unique TCRs from HLA-typed donors, roughly 89 million of them, were held in an early data release. Study outcomes and limitations: Most CMV-associated TCR beta chains appeared HLA-restricted in a later analysis.

Both 60 Vbeta primers and 13 Jbeta primers went into the PCR. Sequencing used immunoSEQ multiplex PCR; TCRdb keeps in-frame clones, though not all of them. The sample consists of approximately 190,000 clones, over 70% of them appearing once. Trimming cost V 4 bases and J 7 bases, with 14 bases left between them. Germline CDR1 is SGHRS and CDR2 is YFSETQ. The CDR3 sequence is 13 residues long. About this clone itself: Its antigen is still unknown.

The sequence derives from a man aged 25-45 years in good health and CMV-seronegative. This chain uses TRBV5-1 with TRBJ1-1; unclear D gene. The sample comprised PBMCs. The CDR3 spells CASSPRRSDEAFF. The CDR3 DNA is TGCGCCAGCAGCCCGAGGAGGTCAGATGAAGCTTTCTTT.